This entry lists 6 T cell receptor beta chains sequenced from one sample in a study of shared clonotypes between healthy human individuals. Profiled with immunoSEQ multiplex PCR; TCRdb holds only in-frame clones, not every one. This table holds more than 2,000,000 clones, approximately 94% found once. Sequencing was performed on naive CD4+ T cells sorted from blood. Subset here: CD45RA+ positively selected. Receptor source: a man younger than 35 in good health.

This clone was detected only once. The chain links TRBV19 to TRBJ1-2; D gene unclear. Trimming took off 4 bases at V and 7 bases at J, with 16 bases between the two ends. CDR3 length equals 14 residues. Germline V gene lookup returns CDR1 LNHDA and CDR2 SQIVND (reference sequence). CDR3 sequence: CASSTPEGSSGYTF. Here the CDR3 DNA reads TGTGCCAGTAGTACCCCAGAAGGTTCAAGTGGCTACACCTTC.

For this clone: The identical CDR3 is also encoded by other nucleotide sequences in the sample. V is TRBV5-1 and J is TRBJ1-2; D possibly corresponds to TRBD1 (6 bases). With 0 bases removed from V and 2 bases from J, the gap between germline ends came to 8 bases. The CDR3 totals 14 residues. Germline CDR1 and CDR2: SGHRS and YFSETQ. The CDR3: CASSLGTENYGYTF. As DNA, the CDR3 is TGCGCCAGCAGCTTGGGGACAGAGAACTATGGCTACACCTTC.

The rearrangement joins TRBV7-8 to TRBJ1-1; no firm D call. V lost 8 bases to trimming and J lost 0 bases, with 13 bases between them. Germline CDR1 is SGHVS and CDR2 is FQNEAQ. The length of the CDR3 is 14 residues. CDR3 sequence: CASGKGIMNTEAFF. CDR3 nucleotides: TGTGCCAGCGGGAAAGGGATAATGAACACTGAAGCTTTCTTT.

The chain employs TRBV5-1 and TRBJ2-7; D not certain. The germline CDR1 and CDR2 sequences are SGHRS and YFSETQ. CDR3 length: 14 amino acids. Trimming removed 0 bases from V and 3 bases from J, with 10 bases in between. CDR3 sequence reads: CASSLEDRIYEQYF. In DNA, the CDR3 is TGCGCCAGCAGCTTGGAAGACCGGATCTACGAGCAGTACTTC.

The chain carries TRBV28 and TRBJ2-1; 8 bases map to TRBD2. The germline CDR1 and CDR2 sequences are MDHEN and SYDVKM. Trimming at V came to 2 bases and at J to 10 bases, leaving 10 bases not matched to a gene. The length of the CDR3 is 15 residues. CDR3 protein: CASSLGLAGEREQFF. CDR3 bases: TGTGCCAGCAGTTTAGGGCTAGCGGGTGAGAGGGAGCAGTTCTTC. The whole variable domain, remainder taken from reference TRBV28 and TRBJ2-1, is DVKVTQSSRYLVKRTGEKVFLECVQDMDHENMFWYRQDPGLGLRLIYFSYDVKMKEKGDIPEGYSVSREKKERFSLILESASTNQTSMYLCASSLGLAGEREQFFGPGTRLTVL.

This chain links TRBV27 with TRBJ1-2; D not certain. V lost 5 bases and J 3 bases, leaving 13 bases between the germline ends. This CDR3 spans 14 amino acids. Germline V CDR1 and CDR2: MNHEY, SMNVEV (reference sequence). The CDR3 nucleotides read TGTGCCAGCAGTCTGAAGGGAGGTCACTATGGCTACACCTTC. This translates into CASSLKGGHYGYTF.